This passage covers 12 T cell receptor beta chains from one sample sequenced in a study of T cell responses to AZD1222 COVID-19 vaccine. Sequenced by immunoSEQ multiplex PCR; TCRdb stores in-frame clones only, minus some. The sample lists over 85,000 clones; roughly 90% were seen once. Source: peripheral blood, taken 28 days after the second AZD1222 dose. Every receptor here comes from an adult who received the AZD1222 COVID-19 vaccine.

The chain uses TRBV5-1 and TRBJ1-1, with a tentative D call TRBD1 (5 bases). Germline loops: CDR1 SGHRS, CDR2 YFSETQ. The CDR3 spans 13 residues. Trimming cost V 0 bases and J 11 bases, with 14 bases left between them. CDR3 amino acids: CASSLDGQGEAFF. CDR3 coding DNA: TGCGCCAGCAGCTTGGATGGCCAGGGTGAGGCTTTCTTT.

This clone was found a few times. The chain joins TRBV7-9 to TRBJ1-2, with 7 bases fitting TRBD1. The germline CDR1 and CDR2 sequences are SEHNR and FQNEAQ (reference sequence). V shed 5 bases and J 4 bases; nucleotides not matched to a gene: 7. This CDR3 is 14 amino acids long. CDR3 sequence: CASSPRRDSYGYTF. Here the CDR3 DNA reads TGTGCCAGCAGCCCTCGCCGGGACAGCTATGGCTACACCTTC.

This clone showed up just once. This chain joins TRBV19 and TRBJ1-3; D call uncertain. Trimming left V 6 bases short and J 0 bases short, with 6 bases between. This CDR3 region has 13 residues. Looked up from germline, CDR1 is LNHDA and CDR2 is SQIVND (reference sequence). Here the CDR3 reads CASRTSSGNTIYF. CDR3 sequence (DNA): TGTGCCAGTAGGACAAGCTCTGGAAACACCATATATTTT.

This clone was recorded only once. This chain links TRBV28 with TRBJ1-2; perhaps TRBD1 as D (6 bases). Trimming pared 8 bases from V and 7 bases from J, leaving 8 bases between. CDR1 is MDHEN and CDR2 is SYDVKM in the germline V gene. The CDR3 loop spans 10 amino acids. The CDR3 nucleotides are TGTGCCAGCGCAGGGGTTGGCTACACCTTC. This codes for CASAGVGYTF.

The chain couples TRBV19 to TRBJ1-1; no definite D call. This CDR3 comprises 14 residues. Trimming cost V 1 base and J 0 bases, with 6 bases left between them. Looked up from germline, CDR1 is LNHDA and CDR2 is SQIVND (reference sequence). Here the CDR3 reads CASSIGQMNTEAFF. The CDR3 coding sequence is TGTGCCAGTAGTATAGGACAAATGAACACTGAAGCTTTCTTT.

This clone appeared once. The V gene is TRBV10-1, the J gene TRBJ2-7; 7 nucleotides line up with TRBD2. CDR1 and CDR2 from the germline V gene are WNHNN and SYGVQD (reference sequence). Trimming removed 2 bases from V and 4 bases from J; junction bases left unmatched: 2. The CDR3 sequence is 13 residues long. The CDR3 DNA sequence: TGCGCCAGCAGTGAGGTGGGGGGGTACGAGCAGTACTTC. Translation: CASSEVGGYEQYF.

The chain employs TRBV12-5 and TRBJ2-7, with unresolved D. Germline CDR1 LGHNT, CDR2 FRNRAP. The CDR3 covers 13 residues. Trimming shortened V by 1 base and J by 0 bases, and 4 bases separated the two germline ends. The CDR3 loop reads CASGLDISYEQYF. The CDR3 DNA follows: TGTGCTAGTGGTTTGGATATCTCCTACGAGCAGTACTTC. The full variable domain, completed using reference TRBV12-5 and TRBJ2-7, is DARVTQTPRHKVTEMGQEVTMRCQPILGHNTVFWYRQTMMQGLELLAYFRNRAPLDDSGMPKDRFSAEMPDATLATLKIQPSEPRDSAVYFCASGLDISYEQYFGPGTRLTVT.

The chain links TRBV5-1 to TRBJ1-1; 10 positions match TRBD1. The germline CDR1 and CDR2 sequences are SGHRS and YFSETQ. J was trimmed by 3 bases and V by 3 bases; bases with no gene match: 8. The CDR3 is made up of 16 amino acids. In nucleotides, the CDR3 is TGCGCCAGCAGCTCCTTGACAGGGGGCACGTACACTGAAGCTTTCTTT. Its translation: CASSSLTGGTYTEAFF.

This clone has only one observation. The V and J genes are TRBV5-1 and TRBJ2-3; 9 bases agree with TRBD2. CDR3 length equals 15 residues. V dropped 3 bases and J dropped 3; count of bases not matched to a gene: 5. Looked up from germline, CDR1 is SGHRS and CDR2 is YFSETQ. The CDR3 reads CASSWGSGRTDTQYF. CDR3 coding DNA: TGCGCCAGCAGCTGGGGGAGCGGGAGGACAGATACGCAGTATTTT.

This chain joins TRBV5-1 and TRBJ2-2, with 9 bases identical to TRBD1. The J segment lost 7 bases and the V segment lost 1 base, leaving 5 bases of the junction unmatched. The CDR3 runs 15 residues. Germline lookup yields CDR1 SGHRS and CDR2 YFSETQ. CDR3 sequence: CASSLLTGGGGELFF. In nucleotides, the CDR3 is TGCGCCAGCAGCTTGTTGACAGGGGGAGGCGGGGAGCTGTTTTTT.

This chain uses TRBV18 with TRBJ1-2; 8 bases match TRBD1. The CDR3 contains 13 residues. Germline CDR1 is KGHSH and CDR2 is LQKENI. The V and J ends lost 3 bases and 7 bases, in that order; junction bases with no gene match: 4. The CDR3 is CASSPDRDTGYTF. In DNA form, the CDR3 reads TGTGCCAGCTCACCGGACAGGGACACTGGCTACACCTTC.

This chain connects TRBV4-1 to TRBJ2-7; 7 nucleotides line up with TRBD1. Germline V gene data show CDR1 as MGHRA and CDR2 as YSYEKL. This CDR3 contains 17 residues. After removal of 3 bases from V and 4 bases from J, the junction contained 15 bases not matched to a gene. CDR3 protein: CASSHQATGTAVYEQYF. CDR3 bases: TGCGCCAGCAGCCACCAGGCGACCGGGACAGCCGTATACGAGCAGTACTTC.